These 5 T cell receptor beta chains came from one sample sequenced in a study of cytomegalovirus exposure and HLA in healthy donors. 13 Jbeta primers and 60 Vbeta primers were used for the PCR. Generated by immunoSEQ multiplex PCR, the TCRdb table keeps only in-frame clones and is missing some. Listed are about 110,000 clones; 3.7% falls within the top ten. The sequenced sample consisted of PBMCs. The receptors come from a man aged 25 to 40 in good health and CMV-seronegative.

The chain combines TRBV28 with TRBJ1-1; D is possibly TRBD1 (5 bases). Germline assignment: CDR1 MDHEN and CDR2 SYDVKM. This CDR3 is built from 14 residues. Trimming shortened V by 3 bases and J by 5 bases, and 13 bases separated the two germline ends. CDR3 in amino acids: CASSFGGAGTEAFF. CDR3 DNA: TGTGCCAGCAGTTTTGGAGGGGCAGGGACTGAAGCTTTCTTT.

This CDR3 reads CASSRQGISYEQYF. The DNA of the CDR3 is TGTGCCAGCAGTCGACAGGGAATCTCCTACGAGCAGTACTTC. V and J are TRBV5-5 and TRBJ2-7, with 7 bases identical to TRBD1. Looked up from germline, CDR1 is SGHKS and CDR2 is YYEKEE (reference sequence). V shed 5 bases, J shed 0 bases, and the junction held 5 bases outside the gene matches. This CDR3 comprises 14 residues.

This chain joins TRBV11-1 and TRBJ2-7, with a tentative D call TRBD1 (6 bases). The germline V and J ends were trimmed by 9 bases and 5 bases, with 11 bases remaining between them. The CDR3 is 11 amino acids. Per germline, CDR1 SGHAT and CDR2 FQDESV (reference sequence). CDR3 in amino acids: CARGAGDEQYF. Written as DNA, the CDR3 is TGTGCCAGGGGGGCGGGCGACGAGCAGTACTTC.

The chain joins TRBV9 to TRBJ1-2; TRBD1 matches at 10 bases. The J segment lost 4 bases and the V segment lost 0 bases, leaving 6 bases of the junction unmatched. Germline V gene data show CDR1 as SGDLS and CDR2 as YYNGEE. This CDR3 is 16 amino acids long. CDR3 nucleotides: TGTGCCAGCAGCGTAGAAGACAGGGGGCGCGTCTATGGCTACACCTTC. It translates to CASSVEDRGRVYGYTF.

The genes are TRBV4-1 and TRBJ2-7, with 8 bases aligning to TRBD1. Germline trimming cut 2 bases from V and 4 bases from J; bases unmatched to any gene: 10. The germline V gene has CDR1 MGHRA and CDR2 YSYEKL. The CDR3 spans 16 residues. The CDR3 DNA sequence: TGCGCCAGCAGCCAACCGGGGCCAGGGGGCTGGTACGAGCAGTACTTC. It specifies CASSQPGPGGWYEQYF.